The clone carrying this TCR beta chain was detected a few times. Its antigen remains unknown. The data are from a study of beta chain features in type 1 diabetes. General study findings and limits: In type 1 diabetes patients, VDJ junctions had fewer insertions; deletions at these junctions were more frequent. Amplification by PCR could prefer shorter templates, with the same effect in patients and controls. Compared with healthy donors, patients appeared to share more similar naive, central memory and regulatory TCRB repertoires. TCRB CDR3s from Type 1 diabetes patients were moderately but significantly shorter in all four CD4+ subsets.

Sorting produced populations that all topped 98% purity. Reverse transcription of all isolated RNA meant that expressed TCRB transcripts were sequenced. Repertoires were generated with immunoSEQ multiplex PCR, while TCRdb's copy carries only in-frame clones and drops some. The sample contains hundreds of thousands of clones, over 13% of which appear only once. The CDR3 sequence is 13 residues long. Germline trimming cut 4 bases from V and 9 bases from J; bases unmatched to any gene: 6. Germline values: CDR1 KGHSH, CDR2 LQKENI. The rearrangement joins TRBV18 to TRBJ2-4, with TRBD1 matching over 7 bases. The sequenced sample was naive CD4+ T cells from blood. This TCR was recovered from a young man with type 1 diabetes. The CDR3 sequence: CASSHDRDGIQYF. The CDR3 DNA reads TGTGCCAGCTCACACGACAGGGACGGCATTCAGTACTTC.